This T cell receptor (beta chain) was captured in a study of regulatory dendritic cells for organ transplantation. Overall study findings and caveats: Memory CD8+ T cells were the most oligoclonal; naive cells were highly diverse. Memory CD8+ clonal expansion seemed more limited with regulatory than mature dendritic cells.

CD4+ or CD8+ T cells were sorted as naive CD45RA+ or memory CD45RO+. Turning to this clone: Its cognate antigen is unknown.

This table comes from immunoSEQ multiplex PCR, and its TCRdb copy is limited to in-frame clones, with some not included. The sample lists tens of thousands of clones, under 90% occurring once. The CDR3 is 15 amino acids. With 7 bases removed from V and 1 base from J, the gap between germline ends came to 16 bases. Per germline, CDR1 MNHEY and CDR2 SMNVEV (reference sequence). V is TRBV27 and J is TRBJ1-1; a possible D gene is TRBD1 (5 bases). Sequencing was performed on naive CD8+ T cells from blood. The subset here: CD45RA+ naive T cells. This clonotype was sampled from a human donor in good health. The CDR3 DNA reads TGTGCCAGCATTCTGACCTCCGGGGGGAACACTGAAGCTTTCTTT. Amino acids: CASILTSGGNTEAFF.